The 25 T cell receptor beta chains listed next were all sequenced from one sample in a study of monozygotic twins with inflammatory bowel disease. TCRdb re-called the 5' RACE reads and shows each CDR3 protein once, DNA omitted. The clone table shows 140,000 to 150,000 distinct CDR3 sequences, with the ten largest holding 1% to 1.5%. The specimen sequenced was blood. Receptors were obtained from a human donor with ulcerative colitis or Crohn's disease, or a healthy co-twin of an affected twin (not recorded which).

This sequence joins TRBV7-6 and TRBJ2-1. The CDR3 sequence is 16 residues long. CDR1 and CDR2 (germline): SGHVS, FNYEAQ. The CDR3 region is CASSLALAGLYSEQFF.

The chain uses TRBV3-1 and TRBJ1-1; TCRdb calls TRBD1, which cannot be checked without DNA. CDR1 and CDR2 (germline): LGHDT, YNNKEL (reference sequence). The CDR3 extends over 14 amino acids. The CDR3 region is CASSQGQGGTEAFF.

V is TRBV9 and J is TRBJ2-3. The CDR3 has 14 residues. Germline lookup yields CDR1 SGDLS and CDR2 YYNGEE. This chain's CDR3 is CASSVGRSTDTQYF.

The chain couples TRBV5-1 to TRBJ2-5; TCRdb selects TRBD1, and the lack of DNA leaves this call unchecked. Germline loops: CDR1 SGHRS, CDR2 YFSETQ. This CDR3 spans 16 amino acids. The CDR3 spells CASSFHPTGDGETQYF.

This sequence joins TRBV28 and TRBJ2-3; TCRdb gives TRBD1 as the D gene, but with no DNA this cannot be confirmed. Germline V gene data show CDR1 as MDHEN and CDR2 as SYDVKM. This CDR3 has 15 amino acids. This CDR3 is CASTRDGPSTDTQYF.

The chain uses TRBV20-1 and TRBJ2-7; absent DNA, TCRdb's TRBD1 call cannot be checked. Germline V gene sequence: CDR1 DFQATT, CDR2 SNEGSKA (reference sequence). The CDR3 has 15 amino acids. This chain's CDR3 is CSAAYKGAHVGEQYF.

This rearrangement joins TRBV7-9 to TRBJ2-1; there is no DNA to check the TCRdb D call of TRBD1. This CDR3 has 14 residues. Per the germline V gene, CDR1 is SEHNR and CDR2 is FQNEAQ (reference sequence). The CDR3 is CASRRDSSYNEQFF.

V gene TRBV5-1 combines with J gene TRBJ2-7. Germline V gives CDR1 SGHRS, CDR2 YFSETQ. The CDR3 sequence is 11 residues long. The chain's CDR3 is CASSASYEQYF.

V gene TRBV20-1 combines with J gene TRBJ2-2; TCRdb proposes TRBD2, but this gene call is untestable without DNA. The V gene's germline CDR1 is DFQATT and CDR2 SNEGSKA (reference sequence). The CDR3 sequence is 18 residues long. The CDR3 region is CSARWPSGRARNTGELFF.

The J gene is TRBJ2-7, the V gene TRBV20-1. The V gene's germline CDR1 is DFQATT and CDR2 SNEGSKA (reference sequence). This CDR3 has 14 amino acids. The CDR3 here is CSARTGRTPYEQYF.

CDR3 amino acids: CASSQDHGVTSSYNEQFF. The rearrangement uses TRBV4-1 and TRBJ2-1. CDR1 and CDR2 from the germline V gene are MGHRA and YSYEKL. The CDR3 runs 18 residues.

J is TRBJ1-5 and V is TRBV6-1; TCRdb's D call, TRBD1, is unchecked because there is no DNA. Germline loops: CDR1 MNHNS, CDR2 SASEGT. CDR3 size: 15 residues. The CDR3 here is CASSAGGPSNQPQHF.

The rearrangement joins TRBV11-3 to TRBJ2-1; TCRdb reports TRBD1, a call that lacks DNA to check it against. The CDR3 has 13 residues. Germline CDR1 reads SGHNT; CDR2 reads YENEEA. The CDR3 reads CASSLDSRLEQFF.

This chain links TRBV4-1 with TRBJ2-7; the D gene TCRdb calls, TRBD1, cannot be checked with no DNA. This CDR3 is 15 amino acids long. Germline CDR1 reads MGHRA; CDR2 reads YSYEKL. The CDR3: CASSQDGTGPYEQYF.

This sequence joins TRBV5-1 and TRBJ1-5. This CDR3 is built from 13 residues. The germline V gene encodes CDR1 SGHRS and CDR2 YFSETQ. This chain's CDR3 is CASGNGVDQPQHF.

This rearrangement joins TRBV4-1 to TRBJ2-7; the D gene TCRdb calls, TRBD2, cannot be checked with no DNA. The CDR3 runs 15 residues. CDR1 MGHRA and CDR2 YSYEKL come from the germline V gene. The CDR3 region is CASSQVADYTYEQYF.

CDR3 amino acids: CASSQDLSRTYNSPLHF. The chain is built from TRBV4-2 and TRBJ1-6. Per the germline V gene, CDR1 is LGHNA and CDR2 is YNFKEQ. The CDR3 covers 17 residues.

The V and J genes are TRBV11-2 and TRBJ2-1. CDR1 SGHAT and CDR2 FQNNGV come from the germline V gene. The CDR3 has 12 residues. CDR3 amino acids: CASSLGAGEQFF.

The chain has TRBV20-1 and TRBJ1-2. The germline CDR1 and CDR2 sequences are DFQATT and SNEGSKA (reference sequence). The CDR3 length is 12 residues. The CDR3 sequence is CSASANNYGYTF.

This sequence joins TRBV24-1 and TRBJ2-1; TCRdb proposes TRBD2, but this gene call is untestable without DNA. The CDR3 extends over 20 amino acids. CDR1 is KGHDR and CDR2 is SFDVKD in the germline V gene. CDR3 protein: CATSDSRTSGSFTRANEQFF.

The chain is built from TRBV12-3 or TRBV12-4 and TRBJ2-1; the TRBD1 assignment by TCRdb is unverifiable without DNA. The CDR3 is made up of 13 amino acids. The CDR3 here is CASRGGPYNEQFF.

J is TRBJ2-5 and V is TRBV20-1; TCRdb names TRBD1, which stays unverified in the absence of DNA. There are 11 residues in the CDR3. The germline CDR1 and CDR2 sequences are DFQATT and SNEGSKA (reference sequence). The CDR3 region is CTGHYQETQYF.

The gene calls are TRBV6-2 or TRBV6-3 and TRBJ2-1; TCRdb gives TRBD2 as the D gene, but with no DNA this cannot be confirmed. The germline CDR1 and CDR2 sequences are MNHEY and SVGEGT. The CDR3 is made up of 16 amino acids. CDR3 region: CASSSPASVSGNEQFF.

CDR3 sequence reads: CASSLDRPSPQETQYF. This rearrangement joins TRBV7-3 to TRBJ2-5; the TCRdb call, TRBD1, lacks DNA for checking. Per the germline V gene, CDR1 is SGHTA and CDR2 is FQGTGA. The CDR3 has 16 amino acids.

V and J are TRBV9 and TRBJ1-2. Germline-derived CDR1 and CDR2 are SGDLS and YYNGEE. The CDR3 consists of 16 residues. CDR3 in amino acids: CASSADRGGRREGYTF.